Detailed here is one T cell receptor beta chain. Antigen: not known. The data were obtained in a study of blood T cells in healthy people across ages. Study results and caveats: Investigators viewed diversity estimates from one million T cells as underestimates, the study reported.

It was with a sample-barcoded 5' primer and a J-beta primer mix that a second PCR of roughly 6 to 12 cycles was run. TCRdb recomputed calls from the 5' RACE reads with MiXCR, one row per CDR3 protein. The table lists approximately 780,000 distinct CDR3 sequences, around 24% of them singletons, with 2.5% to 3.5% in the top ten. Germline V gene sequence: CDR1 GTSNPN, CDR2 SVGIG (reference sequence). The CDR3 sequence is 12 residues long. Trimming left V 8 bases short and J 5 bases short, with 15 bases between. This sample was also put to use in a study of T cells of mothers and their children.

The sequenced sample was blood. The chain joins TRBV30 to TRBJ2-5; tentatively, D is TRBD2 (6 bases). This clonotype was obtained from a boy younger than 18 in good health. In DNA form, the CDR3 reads TGTGCCGCCTTAGGCGGGAAGGAGACCCAGTACTTC. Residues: CAALGGKETQYF.